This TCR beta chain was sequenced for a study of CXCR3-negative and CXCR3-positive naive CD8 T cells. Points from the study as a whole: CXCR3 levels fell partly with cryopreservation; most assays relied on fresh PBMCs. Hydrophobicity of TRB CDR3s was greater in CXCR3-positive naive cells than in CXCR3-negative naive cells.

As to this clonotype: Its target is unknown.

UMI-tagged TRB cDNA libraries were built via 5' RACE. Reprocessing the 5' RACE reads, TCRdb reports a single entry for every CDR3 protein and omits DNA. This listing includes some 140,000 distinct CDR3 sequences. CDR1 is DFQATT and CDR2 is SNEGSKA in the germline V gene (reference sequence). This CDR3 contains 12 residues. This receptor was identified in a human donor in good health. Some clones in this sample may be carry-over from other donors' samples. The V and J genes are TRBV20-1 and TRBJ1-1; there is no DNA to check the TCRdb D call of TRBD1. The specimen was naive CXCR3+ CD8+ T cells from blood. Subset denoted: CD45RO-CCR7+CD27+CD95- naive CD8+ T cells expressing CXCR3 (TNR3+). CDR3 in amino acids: CSARRTDTEAFF.